What follows describes a single TCR beta chain. Sequenced by immunoSEQ multiplex PCR; TCRdb stores in-frame clones only, minus some. The sample consists of about 170,000 clones, approximately 87% of them appearing once. This CDR3 comprises 16 residues. V was cut by 5 bases and J by 1 base, with 16 bases left in between. Germline loops: CDR1 SGHNT, CDR2 YYREEE (reference sequence). The sample is drawn from a study of blood T cell repertoires in COVID-19. The sample comprised PBMCs or T cells enriched from blood (not recorded which). The chain has TRBV5-4 and TRBJ1-5, with no clear D. This receptor was identified in a woman aged 50 to 60 who had recovered from COVID-19. CDR3 in DNA: TGTGCCAGCAGAGTTACACAGTCGCCAAGCAATCAGCCCCAGCATTTT. This gives the protein CASRVTQSPSNQPQHF.